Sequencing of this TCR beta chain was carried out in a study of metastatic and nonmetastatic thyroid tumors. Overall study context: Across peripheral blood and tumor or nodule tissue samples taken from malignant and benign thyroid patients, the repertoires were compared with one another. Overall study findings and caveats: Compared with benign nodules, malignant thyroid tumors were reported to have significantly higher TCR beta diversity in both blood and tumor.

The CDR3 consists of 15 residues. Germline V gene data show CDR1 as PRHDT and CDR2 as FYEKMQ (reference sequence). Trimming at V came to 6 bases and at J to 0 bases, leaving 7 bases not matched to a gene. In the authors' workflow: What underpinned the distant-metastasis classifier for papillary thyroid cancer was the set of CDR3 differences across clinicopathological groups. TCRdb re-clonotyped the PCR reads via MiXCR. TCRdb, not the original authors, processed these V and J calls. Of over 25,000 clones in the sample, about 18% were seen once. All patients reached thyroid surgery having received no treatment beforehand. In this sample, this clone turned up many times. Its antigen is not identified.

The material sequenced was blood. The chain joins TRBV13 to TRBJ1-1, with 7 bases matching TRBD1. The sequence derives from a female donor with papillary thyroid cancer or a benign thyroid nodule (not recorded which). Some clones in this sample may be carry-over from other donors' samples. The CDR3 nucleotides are TGTGCCAGCAGGGCAGGGGGGACTATGAACACTGAAGCTTTCTTT. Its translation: CASRAGGTMNTEAFF. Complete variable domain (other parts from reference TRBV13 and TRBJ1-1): AAGVIQSPRHLIKEKRETATLKCYPIPRHDTVYWYQQGPGQDPQFLISFYEKMQSDKGSIPDRFSAQQFSDYHSELNMSSLELGDSALYFCASRAGGTMNTEAFFGQGTRLTVV.